This T cell receptor beta chain stems from a study of T cells in Graves' hyperthyroidism and ophthalmopathy. Uncontrolled infection, other autoimmune disease, pregnancy and lactation each barred patients from inclusion. PBMCs came from roughly 10 ml fresh peripheral blood. In regard to this clonotype: Its antigen is not known.

The V gene's germline CDR1 is MDHEN and CDR2 SYDVKM. V was trimmed by 4 bases and J by 7 bases, leaving 17 bases between them. CDR3 size: 15 residues. Notes on the study in general: In simple terms, a model built on 13 V-J features told ophthalmopathy apart from stable hyperthyroidism. Blood samples included most of the expanded thyroid clonotypes exceeding 0.001.

Using RNA transcripts as the source, TCR beta CDR3 regions were amplified. The HTBI primer set served for first-round RT-PCR of the TCR CDR3. TCRdb fed the multiplex PCR reads into MiXCR, producing one record per CDR3 protein. The table lists some 440,000 distinct CDR3 sequences, about 15% of them singletons. Material for sequencing was blood. The rearrangement uses TRBV28 and TRBJ2-1; D not certain. This TCR was recovered from a woman aged 18-29 years with Graves' hyperthyroidism. The CDR3: CASSYRRSPANEQFF. DNA of the CDR3: TGTGCCAGCAGTTACAGACGGTCGCCTGCAAATGAGCAGTTCTTC. Full variable domain (outside the CDR3, taken from reference TRBV28 and TRBJ2-1): DVKVTQSSRYLVKRTGEKVFLECVQDMDHENMFWYRQDPGLGLRLIYFSYDVKMKEKGDIPEGYSVSREKKERFSLILESASTNQTSMYLCASSYRRSPANEQFFGPGTRLTVL.